The 3 T cell receptor beta chains presented below share a single source sample, sequenced in a study of T cell responses to AZD1222 COVID-19 vaccine. Libraries were prepared by immunoSEQ multiplex PCR; TCRdb keeps only in-frame clonotypes and omits some of them. This sample has under 150,000 clones, with about 92% found just once. Source: peripheral blood, taken on day 0 of AZD1222 vaccination. The receptors originated from an adult in good health.

The gene calls are TRBV3-1 (or the pseudogene TRBV3-2) and TRBJ2-1; D ambiguous. Germline V gene lookup returns CDR1 LGHDT and CDR2 YNNKEL (reference sequence). This CDR3 contains 17 residues. V lost 0 bases to trimming and J lost 2 bases, with 14 bases between them. The CDR3 sequence is CASSQDFGGRTYNEQFF. As DNA, the CDR3 is TGTGCCAGCAGCCAAGATTTCGGCGGTAGGACCTACAATGAGCAGTTCTTC.

This chain connects TRBV27 to TRBJ1-5; D may be TRBD1 (6 bases). The CDR3 loop spans 13 amino acids. Germline assignment: CDR1 MNHEY and CDR2 SMNVEV (reference sequence). V lost 6 bases to trimming and J lost 3 bases, with 9 bases between them. The CDR3 loop reads CASSRGPNQPQHF. CDR3 sequence (DNA): TGTGCCAGCAGCAGGGGCCCCAATCAGCCCCAGCATTTT.

This chain connects TRBV27 to TRBJ1-1, with D unclear. The CDR3 has 15 amino acids. Trimming pared 3 bases from V and 1 base from J, leaving 12 bases between. Germline assignment: CDR1 MNHEY and CDR2 SMNVEV (reference sequence). Here the CDR3 reads CASSLQPPENTEAFF. The CDR3 DNA sequence: TGTGCCAGCAGTTTGCAGCCCCCCGAGAACACTGAAGCTTTCTTT.